This T cell receptor (beta chain) was identified during a study of blood T cell repertoires in COVID-19. Study-wide context: PBMCs, B-cell-depleted T cells, or T cells provided the cDNA or gDNA that made up the material.

Per the original methods: Scientists estimated how many nucleated cells there were by amplifying reference gene primers. Here immunoSEQ multiplex PCR was the method, and the copy in TCRdb shows in-frame clones only, minus some. V and J calls and clone size are as listed in that table; D and trimming were resolved from the DNA. Among some 54,000 clones, 91% were seen once, and the ten largest hold over 2%. A few counts support this clone. The ends were cut back, 3 bases at V and 3 bases at J, with 9 bases in the middle. The CDR3 spans 13 residues. CDR1 is SGHTS and CDR2 is YDEGEE in the germline V gene.

The gene calls are TRBV5-8 and TRBJ1-2; a possible D gene is TRBD1 (6 bases). Sequencing was carried out using peripheral blood. The TCR comes from a man aged 55-75 years with acute or convalescent COVID-19. The CDR3 is CASSSQGHYGYTF. In DNA, the CDR3 is TGTGCCAGCAGCTCACAGGGACACTATGGCTACACCTTC.